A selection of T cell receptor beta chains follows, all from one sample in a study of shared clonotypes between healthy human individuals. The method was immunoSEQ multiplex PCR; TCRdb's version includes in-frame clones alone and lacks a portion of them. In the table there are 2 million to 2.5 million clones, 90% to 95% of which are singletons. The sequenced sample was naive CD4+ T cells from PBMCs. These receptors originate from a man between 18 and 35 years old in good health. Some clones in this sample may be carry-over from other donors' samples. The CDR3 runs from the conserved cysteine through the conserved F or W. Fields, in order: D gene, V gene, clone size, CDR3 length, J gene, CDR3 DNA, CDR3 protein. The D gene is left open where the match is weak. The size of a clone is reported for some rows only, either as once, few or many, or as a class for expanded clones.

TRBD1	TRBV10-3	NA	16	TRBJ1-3	TGTGCCACACACCCACAGGGGATCAGCTCTGGAAACACCATATATTTT	CATHPQGISSGNTIYF
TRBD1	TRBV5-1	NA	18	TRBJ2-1	TGCGCCAGCAGCTTGAACAGGGGTGGTGGGAGCTCCTACAATGAGCAGTTCTTC	CASSLNRGGGSSYNEQFF
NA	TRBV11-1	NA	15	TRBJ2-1	TGTGCCAGCAGCCAGACCGGGAGCTTATACAATGAGCAGTTCTTC	CASSQTGSLYNEQFF
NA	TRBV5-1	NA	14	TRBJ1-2	TGCGCCAGCAGCTTGGCACAGGGCCTCGACGGCTACACCTTC	CASSLAQGLDGYTF
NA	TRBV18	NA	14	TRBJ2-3	TGTGCCAGCTCTCCGACAGTAAGCACAGATACGCAGTATTTT	CASSPTVSTDTQYF
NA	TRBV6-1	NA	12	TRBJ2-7	TGTGCCAGCACCCCAAGGTCGTACGAGCAGTACTTC	CASTPRSYEQYF
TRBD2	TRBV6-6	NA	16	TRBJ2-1	TGTGCCAGCAGTTACATACTAGCGGGAGTTTCGGATGAGCAGTTCTTC	CASSYILAGVSDEQFF
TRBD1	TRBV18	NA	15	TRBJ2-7	TGTGCCAGCTCACCACCCGGGACAGAGAGGTACGAGCAGTACTTC	CASSPPGTERYEQYF
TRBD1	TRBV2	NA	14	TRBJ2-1	TGTGCCGGCCTCCGGGACAGGGGTATTGGTGAGCAGTTCTTC	CAGLRDRGIGEQFF
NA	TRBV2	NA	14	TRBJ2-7	TGTGCCAGCAGTGAACAGGGGAAATCCTACGAGCAGTACTTC	CASSEQGKSYEQYF
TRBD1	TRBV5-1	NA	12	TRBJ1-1	TGCGCCAGCAGCTGGGACAGAGATGAAGCTTTCTTT	CASSWDRDEAFF
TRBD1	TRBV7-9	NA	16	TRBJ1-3	TGTGCCAGCAGCCTACGGGACAGCTCCTCTGGAAACACCATATATTTT	CASSLRDSSSGNTIYF
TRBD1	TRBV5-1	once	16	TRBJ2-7	TGCGCCAGCAGCCATACGGGACAGGGGACGGCCTACGAGCAGTACTTC	CASSHTGQGTAYEQYF
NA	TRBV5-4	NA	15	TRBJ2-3	TGTGCCAGCAGCTTGGTGGGCAGGGGCAAAGATACGCAGTATTTT	CASSLVGRGKDTQYF
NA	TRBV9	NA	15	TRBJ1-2	TGTGCCAGCAGCGTAACAGACAGTTGGGGGCTTGGCTACACCTTC	CASSVTDSWGLGYTF
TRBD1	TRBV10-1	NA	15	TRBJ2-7	TGCGCCAGCAGTGACCCGGGACAGGGGGCCTACGAGCAGTACTTC	CASSDPGQGAYEQYF
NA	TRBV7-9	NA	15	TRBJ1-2	TGTGCCAGCAGCTTAGGAGGCACTCTCCTTTATGGCTACACCTTC	CASSLGGTLLYGYTF
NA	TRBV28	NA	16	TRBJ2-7	TGTGCCAGCGGTGACTCCGAAGGACTGTCCCTGCACGAGCAGTACTTC	CASGDSEGLSLHEQYF
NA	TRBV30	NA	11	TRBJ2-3	TGTGCCTGGAGTGGAACAGATACGCAGTATTTT	CAWSGTDTQYF
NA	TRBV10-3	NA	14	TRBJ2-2	TGTGCCATCAGTGGCTTACAGGGTCCCGGGGAGCTGTTTTTT	CAISGLQGPGELFF
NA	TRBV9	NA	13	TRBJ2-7	TGTGCCAGCAGCGTAGGGGAATCCTACGAGCAGTACTTC	CASSVGESYEQYF
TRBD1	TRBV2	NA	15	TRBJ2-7	TGTGCCAGCAGTGTTCAACAGGGGACCACCTACGAGCAGTACTTC	CASSVQQGTTYEQYF
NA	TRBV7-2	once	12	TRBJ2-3	TGTGCCAGCAGCTGGGTAGGAAATACGCAGTATTTT	CASSWVGNTQYF
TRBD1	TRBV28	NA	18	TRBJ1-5	TGTGCCAGCAGATCTTACTACGGGACAGAACAAAGCAATCAGCCCCAGCATTTT	CASRSYYGTEQSNQPQHF
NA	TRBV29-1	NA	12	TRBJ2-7	TGCAGCGGAGCCGGATCGACCGACGAGCAGTACTTC	CSGAGSTDEQYF
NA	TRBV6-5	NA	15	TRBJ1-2	TGTGCCAGCACCACTGCTTTGGGACGGCTCTATGGCTACACCTTC	CASTTALGRLYGYTF
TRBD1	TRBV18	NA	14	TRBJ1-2	TGTGCCAGCTCACCAGACAGGGAACTCTATGGCTACACCTTC	CASSPDRELYGYTF
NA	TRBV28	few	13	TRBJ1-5	TGTGCCAGCAGACGATTTAGCAATCAGCCCCAGCATTTT	CASRRFSNQPQHF
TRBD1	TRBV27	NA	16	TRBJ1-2	TGTGCCAGCAGCAGAACTACCACAGGGGGGTCCTATGGCTACACCTTC	CASSRTTTGGSYGYTF
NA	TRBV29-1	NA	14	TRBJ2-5	TGCAGCGTTGAAGGGGGGACGGGGGTCAAGACCCAGTACTTC	CSVEGGTGVKTQYF
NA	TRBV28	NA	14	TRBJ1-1	TGTGCCAGCAGTTCGGCAACTCCGAACACTGAAGCTTTCTTT	CASSSATPNTEAFF
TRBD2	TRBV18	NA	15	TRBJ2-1	TGTGCCAGCTCACCCCGGACTAGCGGGATCGATGAGCAGTTCTTC	CASSPRTSGIDEQFF
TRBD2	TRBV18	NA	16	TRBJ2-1	TGTGCCAGCTCACCCGCCCTAGCGGGAGGCTCCAATGAGCAGTTCTTC	CASSPALAGGSNEQFF
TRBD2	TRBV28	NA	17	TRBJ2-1	TGTGCCAGCAGTTTATTGGCTAGCGGGAGTTCCTACAATGAGCAGTTCTTC	CASSLLASGSSYNEQFF
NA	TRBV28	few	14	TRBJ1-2	TGTGCCAGCAGGGTACCTGGGAGAAACTATGGCTACACCTTC	CASRVPGRNYGYTF
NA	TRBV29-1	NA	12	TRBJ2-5	TGCAGCGTTAAGGGGTCCCAAGAGACCCAGTACTTC	CSVKGSQETQYF
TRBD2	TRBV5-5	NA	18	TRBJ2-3	TGTGCCAGCAGCTTCTTAGCGGGAGGCGGAGTTAGCACAGATACGCAGTATTTT	CASSFLAGGGVSTDTQYF
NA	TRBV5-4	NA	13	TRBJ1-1	TGTGCCAGCAGCTTGGAGGGGTCACGGAGAGCTTTCTTT	CASSLEGSRRAFF